The 14 T cell receptor beta chains reported below all come from one sample, sequenced in a study of CD8 T cells in ankylosing spondylitis. Findings of the study overall: Characteristic, it appeared, of ankylosing spondylitis blood was a TCR beta motif of roughly 8 highly homologous variants.

MiXCR, run by TCRdb on the 5' RACE reads, gives a single entry per CDR3 protein. Of roughly 400,000 distinct CDR3 sequences listed, 20% to 25% are singletons. Antigens for these TCRs are unknown. Sequenced material: blood, either unsorted or a sorted T cell fraction (not recorded which). Receptor source: a male donor with ankylosing spondylitis.

This clonotype was counted between two and nine times. V is TRBV18 and J is TRBJ1-2; TRBD1 aligns across 8 bases. CDR1 and CDR2 from the germline V gene are KGHSH and LQKENI. The CDR3 consists of 13 residues. Unmatched junction bases numbered 3, after V lost 6 bases and J lost 3 bases. The CDR3 DNA follows: TGTGCCAGCTCGTCGGACAGGGACTATGGCTACACCTTC. This codes for CASSSDRDYGYTF.

This clonotype was seen a few times. The CDR3 protein is CASSDSSGSYNEQFF. CDR3 in DNA: TGTGCCAGCAGTGACTCTAGCGGGAGCTACAATGAGCAGTTCTTC. V gene TRBV6-4 combines with J gene TRBJ2-1; TRBD2 aligns across 9 bases. The J segment lost 3 bases and the V segment lost 0 bases, leaving 0 bases of the junction unmatched. The CDR3 has 15 amino acids. In germline, CDR1 is MRHNA, CDR2 SNTAGT.

The V gene is TRBV6-2 or TRBV6-3, the J gene TRBJ2-2, with D perhaps matching TRBD2 (6 bases). Trimming cost V 2 bases and J 0 bases, with 10 bases left between them. The CDR3 is 16 residues long. CDR1 is MNHEY and CDR2 is SVGEGT in the germline V gene. Here the CDR3 DNA reads TGTGCCAGCAGTTACCTCGCTAGCGCGAACACCGGGGAGCTGTTTTTT. This encodes CASSYLASANTGELFF.

This clonotype was picked up a small number of times. V usage is TRBV18 and J usage is TRBJ2-3; 13 nucleotides align to TRBD2. The germline gives CDR1 KGHSH, CDR2 LQKENI. After removal of 0 bases from V and 5 bases from J, the junction contained 11 bases not matched to a gene. The CDR3 loop spans 19 amino acids. CDR3 in DNA: TGTGCCAGCTCACCACCTCTTGTACTAGCGGGAGGGCCCGTAGATACGCAGTATTTT. This sequence encodes CASSPPLVLAGGPVDTQYF.

This clonotype was seen more than once but under ten times. This chain links TRBV7-9 with TRBJ1-5, with D unresolved. Germline CDR1 and CDR2: SEHNR and FQNEAQ (reference sequence). The V end was cut by 3 bases, the J end by 3 bases, with 12 bases between. This CDR3 has 15 amino acids. The CDR3 DNA follows: TGTGCCAGCAGCTTCGCGGGGAGGGACAATCAGCCCCAGCATTTT. Translation: CASSFAGRDNQPQHF.

The CDR3 DNA follows: TGTGCCAGCAGCTCATTGGGGGACAGGGTGCAGCCCCAGCATTTT. This translates into CASSSLGDRVQPQHF. J is TRBJ1-5 and V is TRBV7-2, with 9 bases that match TRBD1. CDR1 and CDR2 (germline): SGHTA, FQGNSA. The ends lost 4 bases at V and 7 bases at J; junction bases unmatched: 8. This CDR3 comprises 15 residues.

There are a few counts of this clonotype. V usage is TRBV24-1 and J usage is TRBJ2-5, with TRBD1 matching over 9 bases. The junction had 3 bases not matched to a gene; V was cut back by 3 bases and J by 2 bases. Per germline, CDR1 KGHDR and CDR2 SFDVKD. CDR3 length: 15 residues. CDR3 protein: CATSDGGQGQETQYF. In DNA, the CDR3 is TGTGCCACCAGTGATGGGGGACAGGGTCAAGAGACCCAGTACTTC.

The V call is TRBV5-1, the J call TRBJ2-3, with TRBD2 matching over 9 bases. The CDR3 sequence is 14 residues long. Trimming took 3 bases from V and 7 from J; bases not matched to a gene: 6. Germline V gene data show CDR1 as SGHRS and CDR2 as YFSETQ. The chain's CDR3 is CASSSGLAQNTQYF. For the CDR3, the DNA is TGCGCCAGCAGCTCCGGACTAGCGCAGAATACGCAGTATTTT.

This chain uses TRBV30 with TRBJ1-6, with D possibly being TRBD1 (5 bases). The CDR3 covers 15 residues. The germline V gene has CDR1 GTSNPN and CDR2 SVGIG (reference sequence). The V and J ends lost 4 bases and 5 bases respectively, with 15 bases between them. The CDR3 sequence is CAWTQLAGNNSPLHF. CDR3 in DNA: TGTGCCTGGACCCAATTGGCAGGGAATAATTCACCCCTCCACTTT.

This clonotype showed up just a few times. The chain combines TRBV28 with TRBJ1-1, with a possible D match to TRBD1 (6 bases). The CDR3 consists of 15 residues. V lost 6 bases and J 3 bases, leaving 17 bases between the germline ends. From germline, CDR1 is MDHEN and CDR2 SYDVKM. The CDR3 sequence: CASRPPGASDTEAFF. The CDR3 DNA sequence: TGTGCCAGCAGACCCCCGGGGGCGTCGGACACTGAAGCTTTCTTT. The variable domain in full, completed from reference TRBV28 and TRBJ1-1, reads DVKVTQSSRYLVKRTGEKVFLECVQDMDHENMFWYRQDPGLGLRLIYFSYDVKMKEKGDIPEGYSVSREKKERFSLILESASTNQTSMYLCASRPPGASDTEAFFGQGTRLTVV.

This chain links TRBV7-9 with TRBJ1-5, with a tentative D call TRBD1 (5 bases). Germline lookup yields CDR1 SEHNR and CDR2 FQNEAQ (reference sequence). This CDR3 region has 17 residues. Trimming removed 1 base at V and 5 bases at J, with 18 bases between. DNA of the CDR3: TGTGCCAGCAGCTTAGGGCCCCGGGGCAGCCCGTATCAGCCCCAGCATTTT. It translates to CASSLGPRGSPYQPQHF. Based on the CDR3 plus reference TRBV7-9 and TRBJ1-5, the full variable domain is DTGVSQNPRHKITKRGQNVTFRCDPISEHNRLYWYRQTLGQGPEFLTYFQNEAQLEKSRLLSDRFSAERPKGSFSTLEIQRTEQGDSAMYLCASSLGPRGSPYQPQHFGDGTRLSIL.

The CDR3 nucleotides are TGTGCCAGCAGTTTAAATGGGGGCCGGGAGACCCAGTACTTC. Protein: CASSLNGGRETQYF. This chain uses TRBV28 with TRBJ2-5; D perhaps matches TRBD1 (6 bases). This CDR3 has 14 amino acids. The V end was cut by 2 bases, the J end by 5 bases, with 12 bases between. The V gene's germline CDR1 is MDHEN and CDR2 SYDVKM.

This clonotype has a handful of counts. This CDR3 reads CASSRRSSYNEQFF. Here the CDR3 DNA reads TGTGCCAGCAGTCGTAGAAGCTCCTACAATGAGCAGTTCTTC. V usage is TRBV6-1 and J usage is TRBJ2-1; D remains ambiguous. The germline V gene has CDR1 MNHNS and CDR2 SASEGT. Between the trimmed V and J ends, which lost 5 bases and 0 bases, there was a span of 8 bases. CDR3 length equals 14 residues.

This chain connects TRBV20-1 to TRBJ1-5; TRBD1 is a possible D gene (5 bases). V was pared by 5 bases and J by 2 bases, with 13 bases between. Germline CDR1 DFQATT, CDR2 SNEGSKA (reference sequence). This CDR3 comprises 14 residues. The CDR3 loop reads CSARGPRGNQPQHF. In DNA, the CDR3 is TGCAGTGCTCGGGGCCCCCGGGGCAATCAGCCCCAGCATTTT.